This T cell receptor (beta chain) comes out of a study of blood T cell repertoires in COVID-19. Whole-study context: Italy, Spain and the United States were the sources of the convalescent and acute COVID-19 samples. In each case, the material was cDNA or gDNA derived from T cells, B-cell-depleted T cells, or PBMCs.

Looked up from germline, CDR1 is MNHEY and CDR2 is SVGAGI. The ends lost 7 bases at V and 6 bases at J; junction bases unmatched: 8. The CDR3 length is 13 residues. Source study methods: Amplified reference gene primers provided the basis for estimating nucleated cell counts. Profiling relied on immunoSEQ multiplex PCR, and the TCRdb table lists in-frame clones only, not all of them. V and J calls and clone size are copied from that table; D and trimming were computed from the DNA. The sample yields tens of thousands of clones, around 77% seen once. This clone showed up just a few times. Patients from Seattle were sampled longitudinally, starting during active infection.

Sequencing was done on a sample of peripheral blood. The chain employs TRBV6-5 and TRBJ2-7; 8 positions agree with TRBD1. The TCR comes from a woman in her seventies with COVID-19, enrolled during active disease. The CDR3 sequence is CASTPQGAGEQYF. The CDR3 coding sequence is TGTGCCAGCACCCCTCAGGGGGCTGGCGAGCAGTACTTC.